The 21 T cell receptor beta chains presented below share a single source sample, sequenced in a study of T cells in Graves' hyperthyroidism and ophthalmopathy. Amplification of TCR beta CDR3 regions was performed using RNA transcripts as template. During a first-round RT-PCR of the TCR CDR3, the HTBI primer set was used. TCRdb fed the multiplex PCR reads into MiXCR, producing one record per CDR3 protein. The sample holds 500,000 to 650,000 distinct CDR3 sequences, 15% to 20% seen once. Sequencing input: blood. These TCRs come from a woman aged 18-29 years with Graves' ophthalmopathy.

This clonotype has a count of ten or more. The chain combines TRBV28 with TRBJ2-4; 7 nucleotides match TRBD1. This CDR3 comprises 18 residues. Per germline, CDR1 MDHEN and CDR2 SYDVKM. The V segment lost 3 bases and the J segment 3 bases; nucleotides outside the gene matches: 14. DNA for the CDR3: TGTGCCAGCAGTTTCGGCAGGGGGTCCACCTTTGACAAAAACATTCAGTACTTC. It is translated as CASSFGRGSTFDKNIQYF.

On this clonotype: This may be a read error: a much more frequent sequence differs by one nucleotide. The CDR3 loop is CASIGLAGEETQYF. CDR3 DNA sequence: TGTGCCAGCATTGGTCTAGCGGGGGAAGAGACCCAGTACTTC. This chain joins TRBV2 and TRBJ2-5, with 10 bases lining up with TRBD2. The V segment lost 7 bases and the J segment 3 bases; nucleotides outside the gene matches: 5. This CDR3 has 14 residues. The germline V gene encodes CDR1 SNHLY and CDR2 FYNNEI.

The CDR3 DNA reads TGCAGCGTTGTGGGCGGACCGGGCGGCTACACCTTC. It codes for CSVVGGPGGYTF. This sequence joins TRBV29-1 and TRBJ1-2; D uncertain. V gave up 4 bases and J gave up 8 bases, with 14 bases separating them. The germline gives CDR1 SQVTM, CDR2 ANQGSEA. This CDR3 has 12 amino acids.

This clonotype was observed at least ten times. The chain recombines TRBV20-1 with TRBJ2-3; 9 nucleotides match TRBD2. V dropped 5 bases and J dropped 3; count of bases not matched to a gene: 9. Germline CDR1 and CDR2: DFQATT and SNEGSKA (reference sequence). The CDR3 totals 15 residues. In DNA, the CDR3 is TGCAGTGCTGGTGATAGCGGGAGTCGTACAGATACGCAGTATTTT. It codes for CSAGDSGSRTDTQYF.

This clonotype showed up many times. The V gene is TRBV7-9, the J gene TRBJ2-6, with 7 bases identical to TRBD2. Trimming cost V 4 bases and J 0 bases; bases outside gene matches: 9. CDR3 size: 18 residues. Germline V gene data show CDR1 as SEHNR and CDR2 as FQNEAQ (reference sequence). The CDR3 region has the DNA TGTGCCAGCAGCTCCCACTCGGGGGACTACTCTGGGGCCAACGTCCTGACTTTC. Its protein product is CASSSHSGDYSGANVLTF.

The V gene is TRBV3-1, the J gene TRBJ2-7; D perhaps matches TRBD2 (6 bases). The CDR3 length is 15 residues. Germline CDR1 LGHDT, CDR2 YNNKEL (reference sequence). V was trimmed by 4 bases and J by 4 bases, leaving 17 bases between them. CDR3 nucleotides: TGTGCCAGCAGCCGGTTTGCGAGCGGGCCTTACGAGCAGTACTTC. Translation gives CASSRFASGPYEQYF.

The table lists this clonotype with many counts. The CDR3 sequence is CASSLLPGQAGSGTYNEQFF. The CDR3 DNA sequence: TGTGCCAGCAGTCTACTACCGGGACAGGCCGGTAGCGGGACCTACAATGAGCAGTTCTTC. This chain joins TRBV6-2 or TRBV6-3 and TRBJ2-1; D is possibly TRBD1 or TRBD2 (8 bases each). The germline CDR1 and CDR2 sequences are MNHEY and SVGEGT. CDR3 length: 20 amino acids. The V end was cut by 5 bases, the J end by 2 bases, with 28 bases between.

The chain is built from TRBV4-1 and TRBJ2-4; a possible D gene is TRBD1 (5 bases). The CDR3 length is 15 residues. The germline V gene has CDR1 MGHRA and CDR2 YSYEKL. The germline V and J ends were trimmed by 5 bases and 0 bases, with 11 bases remaining between them. The CDR3 coding sequence is TGCGCCAGCAGCTCGGACACACTAGCCAAAAACATTCAGTACTTC. Protein: CASSSDTLAKNIQYF.

This clonotype was recorded only once. A much larger clone differs by one base, so this may be a read error. The rearrangement joins TRBV7-9 to TRBJ2-7, with D possibly matching TRBD1 (5 bases). CDR3 length: 12 amino acids. CDR1 is SEHNR, CDR2 FQNEAQ, per germline (reference sequence). CDR3 DNA sequence: TGTGCCTGCAGCTCGACAGCCTACGAGCAGTACTTC. Translated: CACSSTAYEQYF.

The chain recombines TRBV4-2 with TRBJ2-2; no definite D call. Germline CDR1 and CDR2: LGHNA and YNFKEQ. The CDR3 has 13 amino acids. V was clipped by 0 bases and J by 3 bases, with 2 bases between them. Written as DNA, the CDR3 is TGTGCCAGCAGCCAAGACGACACCGGGGAGCTGTTTTTT. It is translated as CASSQDDTGELFF.

The table lists this clonotype with a few counts. The chain joins TRBV9 to TRBJ2-7, with D unresolved. V lost 0 bases and J 0 bases, leaving 10 bases between the germline ends. Per germline, CDR1 SGDLS and CDR2 YYNGEE. The length of the CDR3 is 15 residues. CDR3 nucleotide sequence: TGTGCCAGCAGCGTAGGAGGTAGTTCCTCCTACGAGCAGTACTTC. As protein: CASSVGGSSSYEQYF.

This clonotype was found many times. The chain couples TRBV6-1 to TRBJ2-7; 8 bases map to TRBD1. With V trimmed by 10 bases and J by 3 bases, 17 bases remained unmatched. The length of the CDR3 is 16 residues. CDR1 and CDR2 (germline): MNHNS, SASEGT. The CDR3 DNA reads as TGTGCCACACAAGACAAGGCCGGGACAGGTCGCTACGAGCAGTACTTC. Amino acids: CATQDKAGTGRYEQYF.

This clonotype has just a few counts. The chain recombines TRBV4-2 with TRBJ1-5, with D possibly matching TRBD1 (5 bases). The CDR3 spans 16 residues. In germline, CDR1 is LGHNA, CDR2 YNFKEQ. V lost 0 bases to trimming and J lost 5 bases, with 14 bases between them. This CDR3 reads CASSQDLRAGYQPQHF. The CDR3 DNA reads as TGTGCCAGCAGCCAAGATCTGAGGGCAGGGTATCAGCCCCAGCATTTT.

This clonotype was counted ten times or more. This chain uses TRBV27 with TRBJ1-4; D is possibly TRBD1 (6 bases). CDR3 length: 15 residues. The germline V gene encodes CDR1 MNHEY and CDR2 SMNVEV (reference sequence). The V and J ends lost 8 bases and 0 bases respectively, with 13 bases between them. The CDR3 coding sequence is TGTGCCAGCTCACCTAGACAGGCAACTAATGAAAAACTGTTTTTT. Translated, it gives CASSPRQATNEKLFF. Variable domain in full (rest from reference TRBV27 and TRBJ1-4): EAQVTQNPRYLITVTGKKLTVTCSQNMNHEYMSWYRQDPGLGLRQIYYSMNVEVTDKGDVPEGYKVSRKEKRNFPLILESPSPNQTSLYFCASSPRQATNEKLFFGSGTQLSVL.

This clonotype came up many times. The CDR3 coding sequence is TGTGCCAGCAGTGGCGAGGGGGATGCAACTAATGAAAAACTGTTTTTT. This translates into CASSGEGDATNEKLFF. This chain links TRBV2 with TRBJ1-4; D perhaps matches TRBD1 (6 bases). Per germline, CDR1 SNHLY and CDR2 FYNNEI. The ends were cut back, 4 bases at V and 0 bases at J, with 12 bases in the middle. This CDR3 comprises 16 residues.

The chain links TRBV20-1 to TRBJ1-1, with TRBD1 identical over 9 bases. The CDR3 has 15 amino acids. V trimming: 1 base; J trimming: 5 bases; junction bases outside the gene matches: 8. Germline V gene data show CDR1 as DFQATT and CDR2 as SNEGSKA (reference sequence). The CDR3 here is CSARAPGQGRTEAFF. CDR3 nucleotide sequence: TGCAGTGCTAGAGCCCCGGGACAGGGCAGGACTGAAGCTTTCTTT.

This clonotype was detected many times. The chain recombines TRBV11-3 with TRBJ2-7; 10 positions match TRBD1. The CDR3 sequence is 13 residues long. J was trimmed by 5 bases and V by 5 bases; bases with no gene match: 3. CDR1 and CDR2 from the germline V gene are SGHNT and YENEEA. The CDR3 DNA follows: TGTGCCAGCAGCCCCGGACAGGGGGACGAGCAGTACTTC. This sequence encodes CASSPGQGDEQYF.

This clonotype was picked up a small number of times. The chain carries TRBV11-3 and TRBJ2-2; D may be TRBD1 (6 bases). V was trimmed by 5 bases and J by 6 bases, leaving 10 bases between them. The CDR3 loop spans 13 amino acids. Per the germline V gene, CDR1 is SGHNT and CDR2 is YENEEA. The CDR3 nucleotides read TGTGCCAGCAGCCCTAACAGGGCCGGGGAGCTGTTTTTT. It translates to CASSPNRAGELFF.

This clonotype was recorded at least ten times. The chain uses TRBV30 and TRBJ1-1; D remains unclear. Deletions cut 4 bases from V and 0 bases from J, with 6 bases between. This CDR3 has 12 residues. Germline V gene sequence: CDR1 GTSNPN, CDR2 SVGIG (reference sequence). DNA of the CDR3: TGTGCCTGGACGAGGATGAACACTGAAGCTTTCTTT. Its translation: CAWTRMNTEAFF.

Regarding this clonotype: Possible read error: a much larger clone is one base away. In nucleotides, the CDR3 is TGTGCCAGCAGTCCCTTTGAGCGAGCGGGAACCTACGAGCAGTACTTC. Protein: CASSPFERAGTYEQYF. The chain employs TRBV28 and TRBJ2-7; TRBD2 matches at 7 bases. The CDR3 has 16 amino acids. The germline CDR1 and CDR2 sequences are MDHEN and SYDVKM. V was pared by 5 bases and J by 2 bases, with 12 bases of the junction left unmatched.

This clonotype was observed a few times. The chain joins TRBV5-4 to TRBJ1-2; the D gene is possibly TRBD1 (6 bases). Trimming took 2 bases from V and 4 from J, leaving 12 bases between them. The CDR3 extends over 14 amino acids. Per the germline V gene, CDR1 is SGHNT and CDR2 is YYREEE (reference sequence). CDR3 in DNA: TGTGCCAGCAGCTTTCTACAGGGTTTCTATGGCTACACCTTC. This translates into CASSFLQGFYGYTF.